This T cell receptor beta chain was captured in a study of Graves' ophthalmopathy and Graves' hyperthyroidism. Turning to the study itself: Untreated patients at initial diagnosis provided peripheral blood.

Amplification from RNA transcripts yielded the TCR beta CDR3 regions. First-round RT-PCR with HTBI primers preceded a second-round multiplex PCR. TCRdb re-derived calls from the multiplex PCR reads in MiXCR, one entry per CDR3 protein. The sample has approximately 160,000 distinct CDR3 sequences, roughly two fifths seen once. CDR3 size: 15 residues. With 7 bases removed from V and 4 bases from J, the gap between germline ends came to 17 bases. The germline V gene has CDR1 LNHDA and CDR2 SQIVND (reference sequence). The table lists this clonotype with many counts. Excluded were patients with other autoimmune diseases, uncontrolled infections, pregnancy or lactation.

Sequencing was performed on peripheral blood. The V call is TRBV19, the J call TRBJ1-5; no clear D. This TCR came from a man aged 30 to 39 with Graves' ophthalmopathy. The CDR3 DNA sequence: TGTGCCAGTATTGCTACACTCCAAGGGAATCAGCCCCAGCATTTT. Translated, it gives CASIATLQGNQPQHF.